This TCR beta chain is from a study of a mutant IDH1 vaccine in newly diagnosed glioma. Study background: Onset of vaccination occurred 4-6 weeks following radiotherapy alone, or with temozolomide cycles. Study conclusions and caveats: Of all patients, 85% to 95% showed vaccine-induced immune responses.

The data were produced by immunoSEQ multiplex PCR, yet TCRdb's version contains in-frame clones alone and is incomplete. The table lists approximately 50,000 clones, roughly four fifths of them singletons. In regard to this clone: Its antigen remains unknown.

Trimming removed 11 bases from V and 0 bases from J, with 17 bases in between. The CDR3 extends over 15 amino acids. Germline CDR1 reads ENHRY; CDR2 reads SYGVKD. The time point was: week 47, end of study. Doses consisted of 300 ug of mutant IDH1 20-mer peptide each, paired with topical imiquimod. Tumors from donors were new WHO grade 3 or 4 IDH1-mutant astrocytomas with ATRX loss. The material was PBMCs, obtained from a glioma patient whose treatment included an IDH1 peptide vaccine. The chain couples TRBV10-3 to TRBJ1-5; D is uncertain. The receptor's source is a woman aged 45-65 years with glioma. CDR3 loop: CASQPGSYSNQPQHF. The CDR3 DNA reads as TGTGCCTCCCAACCGGGCTCGTATAGCAATCAGCCCCAGCATTTT.